Listed below are T cell receptor beta chains from one sample, sequenced in a study of CD8 T cells in acute hepatitis C reinfection. Here immunoSEQ multiplex PCR was the method, and the copy in TCRdb shows in-frame clones only, minus some. The sample has approximately 39,000 clones, approximately 87% seen once. The sequenced sample was naive CD8+ T cells from PBMCs. These receptor sequences come from a man aged 25 to 40 with chronic hepatitis C. Each CDR3 is given with its conserved first and last residue. The D gene is left open where the match is weak. Clone size is not always given. Where it is, it says once, few, many or a class for expanded clones.

CDR3 protein	CDR3 DNA	V gene	CDR3 length	D gene	clone size	J gene
CASRGLADFIYEQYF	TGTGCCAGCAGGGGACTAGCCGACTTTATCTACGAGCAGTACTTC	TRBV5-6	15	TRBD2	NA	TRBJ2-7
CASSLDRGPLNYGYTF	TGTGCCAGCAGCTTGGACAGGGGGCCACTTAACTATGGCTACACCTTC	TRBV5-5	16	TRBD1	NA	TRBJ1-2
CASAVYTGELFF	TGTGCCAGCGCTGTATACACCGGGGAGCTGTTTTTT	TRBV2	12	NA	NA	TRBJ2-2
CASAGGANTEAFF	TGCGCCAGCGCGGGGGGCGCGAACACTGAAGCTTTCTTT	TRBV5-1	13	NA	NA	TRBJ1-1
CASSQTGNTIYF	TGCGCCAGCAGCCAAACTGGAAACACCATATATTTT	TRBV4-1	12	NA	NA	TRBJ1-3
CASSLRWAASYEQYF	TGCGCCAGCAGCTTGAGATGGGCAGCATCCTACGAGCAGTACTTC	TRBV5-8	15	NA	NA	TRBJ2-7
CASSLTGPNTEAFF	TGTGCCAGCAGCCTTACTGGGCCGAACACTGAAGCTTTCTTT	TRBV2	14	NA	once	TRBJ1-1
CASIRGNTIYF	TGTGCCAGCATACGAGGAAACACCATATATTTT	TRBV25-1	11	NA	once	TRBJ1-3
CASSQGTSGVGNEQFF	TGCGCCAGCAGCCAAGGCACTAGCGGGGTGGGTAATGAGCAGTTCTTC	TRBV4-1	16	TRBD2	once	TRBJ2-1
CATSRDRTSGSTDTQYF	TGTGCCACCAGCAGAGATCGGACTAGCGGGAGCACAGATACGCAGTATTTT	TRBV15	17	TRBD2	NA	TRBJ2-3
CSATGQAGELFF	TGCAGCGCCACTGGACAGGCCGGGGAGCTGTTTTTT	TRBV29-1	12	TRBD1	NA	TRBJ2-2
CASSSLYEQYF	TGTGCCAGTAGTTCCCTCTACGAGCAGTACTTC	TRBV19	11	NA	NA	TRBJ2-7
CSAEGDRDYGYTF	TGCAGCGCCGAGGGGGACAGGGACTATGGCTACACCTTC	TRBV29-1	13	TRBD1	NA	TRBJ1-2
CASSQDGAGPNSPLHF	TGCGCCAGCAGCCAAGATGGGGCAGGCCCCAATTCACCCCTCCACTTT	TRBV4-1	16	NA	NA	TRBJ1-6
CASSPFSGSYNEQFF	TGTGCCAGCAGCCCCTTCTCGGGCTCCTACAATGAGCAGTTCTTC	TRBV11-2	15	NA	once	TRBJ2-1
CASSLGQGPTEAFF	TGCGCCAGCAGCTTGGGACAGGGGCCCACTGAAGCTTTCTTT	TRBV5-1	14	TRBD1	NA	TRBJ1-1
CASSQGGVKETQYF	TGTGCCAGCAGCCAGGGGGGGGTTAAGGAGACCCAGTACTTC	TRBV7-9	14	NA	NA	TRBJ2-5
CASSLPSTDPGRDEQFF	TGTGCCAGCAGCCTACCCAGTACGGACCCTGGTAGGGATGAGCAGTTCTTC	TRBV7-9	17	NA	NA	TRBJ2-1
CASRAAMNQPQHF	TGTGCCAGCAGGGCAGCCATGAATCAGCCCCAGCATTTT	TRBV6-1	13	NA	NA	TRBJ1-5
CASSGSPYNEQFF	TGTGCCAGCAGCGGGTCCCCCTACAATGAGCAGTTCTTC	TRBV2	13	NA	NA	TRBJ2-1
CASSVGPELFF	TGTGCCAGCAGCGTAGGCCCGGAGCTGTTTTTT	TRBV9	11	NA	NA	TRBJ2-2
CASSLWGSNEQFF	TGTGCCAGCAGCTTGTGGGGGTCGAATGAGCAGTTCTTC	TRBV5-6	13	NA	NA	TRBJ2-1
CASSQAQGTQETQYF	TGCGCCAGCAGCCAAGCACAGGGGACCCAAGAGACCCAGTACTTC	TRBV4-1	15	TRBD1	NA	TRBJ2-5
CASSFNGDYNEQFF	TGTGCCAGCAGCTTTAACGGAGATTACAATGAGCAGTTCTTC	TRBV7-6	14	NA	NA	TRBJ2-1
CASSPITGEQYF	TGTGCCAGCAGCCCTATTACAGGGGAGCAGTACTTC	TRBV7-9	12	NA	once	TRBJ2-7
CASSFNSGSLDEQYF	TGTGCCAGTAGTTTTAATAGCGGGAGTCTTGACGAGCAGTACTTC	TRBV19	15	TRBD2	few	TRBJ2-7
CASSLDSYGYTF	TGTGCCAGCAGCTTAGACAGCTATGGCTACACCTTC	TRBV7-9	12	NA	NA	TRBJ1-2
CASSYEVVELFF	TGTGCCAGCAGTTACGAAGTTGTGGAGCTGTTTTTT	TRBV6-6	12	NA	NA	TRBJ2-2
CASSQVGGYVDEQFF	TGCGCCAGCAGCCAAGTAGGAGGGTACGTAGATGAGCAGTTCTTC	TRBV4-1	15	NA	NA	TRBJ2-1
CASSQPRTSGTGELFF	TGTGCCAGCAGCCAACCCCGGACTAGCGGGACCGGGGAGCTGTTTTTT	TRBV5-6	16	TRBD2	once	TRBJ2-2
CSVEENASGQFF	TGCAGCGTTGAAGAAAACGCTAGCGGGCAGTTCTTC	TRBV29-1	12	TRBD2	NA	TRBJ2-1
CASSLEGYFNEQFF	TGCGCCAGCAGCTTGGAGGGCTACTTCAATGAGCAGTTCTTC	TRBV5-1	14	NA	NA	TRBJ2-1
CASRVRYRRGEKLFF	TGTGCCAGCAGGGTCAGGTACAGGAGGGGCGAAAAACTGTTTTTT	TRBV27	15	NA	once	TRBJ1-4
CASASSPYNEQFF	TGTGCCAGTGCGTCTAGCCCCTACAATGAGCAGTTCTTC	TRBV19	13	NA	NA	TRBJ2-1
CASSRGDTQYF	TGTGCCAGCAGCCGGGGGGATACGCAGTATTTT	TRBV7-9	11	NA	NA	TRBJ2-3
CASSETGYEQYF	TGCGCCAGCAGTGAGACCGGCTACGAGCAGTACTTC	TRBV10-1	12	NA	few	TRBJ2-7
CASSIGGGAYEQYF	TGTGCCAGTAGTATTGGAGGGGGGGCCTACGAGCAGTACTTC	TRBV19	14	NA	NA	TRBJ2-7
CASSPVGTASYEQYF	TGTGCCAGCAGTCCCGTGGGGACAGCGTCCTACGAGCAGTACTTC	TRBV6-1	15	TRBD1	NA	TRBJ2-7
CASSPGGGDTQYF	TGTGCCAGCAGCCCCGGAGGCGGAGATACGCAGTATTTT	TRBV7-3	13	NA	NA	TRBJ2-3
CASREPGLEGQYF	TGTGCCAGCAGAGAACCGGGACTCGAGGGGCAGTACTTC	TRBV2	13	NA	NA	TRBJ2-7
CASSQLAGEQFF	TGCGCCAGCAGCCAATTAGCGGGGGAGCAGTTCTTC	TRBV4-1	12	TRBD2	once	TRBJ2-1
CASSVESRGGLDEQFF	TGTGCCAGCAGCGTAGAGTCGAGGGGGGGCCTTGATGAGCAGTTCTTC	TRBV9	16	NA	NA	TRBJ2-1
CASSIKRTGYNQPQHF	TGTGCCAGTAGTATAAAGCGGACAGGGTACAATCAGCCCCAGCATTTT	TRBV19	16	TRBD1	NA	TRBJ1-5
CATSRGPGTIETQYF	TGTGCCACCAGCAGAGGGCCCGGGACAATAGAGACCCAGTACTTC	TRBV15	15	NA	NA	TRBJ2-5
CASSPYPGNEQYF	TGCGCCAGCAGCCCCTACCCCGGTAACGAGCAGTACTTC	TRBV5-1	13	NA	NA	TRBJ2-7
CASSSIAGDTQYF	TGTGCCAGCAGTTCCATAGCGGGAGATACGCAGTATTTT	TRBV6-5	13	TRBD2	NA	TRBJ2-3
CASSLGDSGRTGELFF	TGTGCCAGCAGCTTAGGAGATAGCGGTAGGACCGGGGAGCTGTTTTTT	TRBV7-2	16	NA	NA	TRBJ2-2
CASSYSTGVTDTQYF	TGTGCCAGCAGTTACTCGACGGGGGTCACAGATACGCAGTATTTT	TRBV6-5	15	NA	NA	TRBJ2-3
CASSDSVNFGPAGEQFF	TGTGCCAGCAGTGACTCCGTGAATTTTGGACCTGCTGGTGAGCAGTTCTTC	TRBV25-1	17	NA	NA	TRBJ2-1